Listed below are T cell receptor beta chains from one sample, sequenced in a study of long-term antiretroviral therapy in people with HIV. The method was immunoSEQ multiplex PCR; TCRdb's version includes in-frame clones alone and lacks a portion of them. In the table there are about 15,000 clones, around 80% of which are singletons. The source material was unsorted PBMCs, sampled 0.1 years after starting antiretroviral therapy. Source of these receptors: a man between 18 and 35 years old with HIV. The CDR3 runs from the conserved cysteine through the conserved F or W. The order of the fields is CDR3 protein, CDR3 DNA, V gene, clone size, J gene, D gene. A D gene is named only where the DNA matches it firmly. Size is stated for part of the rows, as once, few or many counts, or as a class when the clone is expanded.

CASSDGGGAQETQYF | TGTGCCAGCAGTGATGGCGGGGGGGCACAAGAGACCCAGTACTTC | TRBV2 | NA | TRBJ2-5 | TRBD2
CAISSRDGPYEQYF | TGTGCCATCAGCAGCCGGGACGGACCCTACGAGCAGTACTTC | TRBV10-3 | NA | TRBJ2-7 | NA
CASSQDAFETQYF | TGCGCCAGCAGCCAAGACGCATTCGAGACCCAGTACTTC | TRBV4-3 | NA | TRBJ2-5 | NA
CSAMFRDTEAFF | TGCAGCGCTATGTTCCGTGACACTGAAGCTTTCTTT | TRBV29-1 | NA | TRBJ1-1 | NA
CASSQGVGGGYTF | TGCGCCAGCAGCCAAGGGGTTGGAGGTGGCTACACCTTC | TRBV4-1 | medium-sized | TRBJ1-2 | NA
CASSLSLSYEQYF | TGTGCCAGCAGTTTATCGCTCTCCTACGAGCAGTACTTC | TRBV27 | NA | TRBJ2-7 | NA
CASSFVKRERRDIQYF | TGTGCCAGCAGCTTTGTAAAAAGGGAAAGACGAGACATTCAGTACTTC | TRBV5-6 | NA | TRBJ2-4 | NA
CASSERKGLGEKLFF | TGTGCCAGCAGTGAACGAAAAGGGCTCGGTGAAAAACTGTTTTTT | TRBV6-1 | NA | TRBJ1-4 | NA
CASSFDGLLATNEKLFF | TGTGCCAGCAGTTTCGACGGCCTACTAGCAACTAATGAAAAACTGTTTTTT | TRBV28 | NA | TRBJ1-4 | NA
CASSFAGTEAFF | TGTGCCAGCAGCTTCGCCGGGACAGAAGCTTTCTTT | TRBV7-9 | once | TRBJ1-1 | NA
CASSPRLAYEQYF | TGCGCCAGCAGCCCCAGACTAGCTTACGAGCAGTACTTC | TRBV4-3 | NA | TRBJ2-7 | TRBD2
CASSLGQHYNEQFF | TGTGCCAGCAGCTTGGGACAGCACTACAATGAGCAGTTCTTC | TRBV9 | NA | TRBJ2-1 | TRBD1
CASSLRPGGANVLTF | TGTGCCAGCAGCTTAAGGCCTGGCGGGGCCAACGTCCTGACTTTC | TRBV7-3 | NA | TRBJ2-6 | NA
CASSIPGLAANEQFF | TGTGCCAGCAGCATCCCGGGACTAGCGGCCAATGAGCAGTTCTTC | TRBV7-9 | NA | TRBJ2-1 | TRBD2
CATSRDHGITEAFF | TGTGCCACCAGCAGAGATCACGGGATCACTGAAGCTTTCTTT | TRBV15 | NA | TRBJ1-1 | NA
CASSYSILTNTEAFF | TGTGCCAGCAGTTACTCGATCCTGACGAACACTGAAGCTTTCTTT | TRBV6-6 | once | TRBJ1-1 | NA
CATRGLGRELFF | TGTGCCACTAGAGGGTTGGGCCGGGAGCTGTTTTTT | TRBV27 | NA | TRBJ2-2 | NA
CASSWLGAREPYEQYF | TGCGCCAGCAGCTGGCTGGGCGCACGGGAACCCTACGAGCAGTACTTC | TRBV5-1 | NA | TRBJ2-7 | NA
CATSALRSATYEQYF | TGTGCCACCAGCGCCCTGAGGAGTGCTACTTACGAGCAGTACTTC | TRBV15 | NA | TRBJ2-7 | NA
CASGQAGNTIYF | TGTGCCAGCGGCCAAGCTGGAAACACCATATATTTT | TRBV25-1 | NA | TRBJ1-3 | NA
CASSSGYEQYF | TGTGCCAGCAGCTCAGGTTACGAGCAGTACTTC | TRBV13 | NA | TRBJ2-7 | NA
CASVGYTEAFF | TGTGCCAGCGTCGGATACACTGAAGCTTTCTTT | TRBV6-1 | NA | TRBJ1-1 | NA
CASSAPTGGGEAFF | TGTGCCAGCAGTGCTCCAACAGGGGGAGGTGAAGCTTTCTTT | TRBV6-5 | NA | TRBJ1-1 | TRBD1
CASSTPPVETQYF | TGTGCCAGCAGCACCCCCCCCGTAGAGACGCAGTATTTT | TRBV11-2 | once | TRBJ2-3 | NA
CASSQGQGNQPQHF | TGCGCCAGCAGCCAGGGACAGGGGAATCAGCCCCAGCATTTT | TRBV5-1 | few | TRBJ1-5 | TRBD1
CASSYMAGGTGELFF | TGTGCCAGCAGTTACATGGCAGGGGGAACCGGGGAGCTGTTTTTT | TRBV6-6 | NA | TRBJ2-2 | TRBD1
CASSLERYNEQFF | TGTGCCAGCAGCTTAGAGCGTTACAATGAGCAGTTCTTC | TRBV7-8 | few | TRBJ2-1 | NA
CASSIIPGNNEQFF | TGTGCCAGTAGTATAATTCCAGGGAACAATGAGCAGTTCTTC | TRBV19 | NA | TRBJ2-1 | NA
CATQGLGNTEAFF | TGTGCCACTCAGGGGTTGGGGAACACTGAAGCTTTCTTT | TRBV6-1 | NA | TRBJ1-1 | NA
CASSPDSYEQYF | TGTGCCAGCTCACCGGACAGCTACGAGCAGTACTTC | TRBV18 | NA | TRBJ2-7 | NA
CSVAGWSGGLGNEQFF | TGCAGCGTTGCAGGGTGGTCGGGGGGGCTCGGCAATGAGCAGTTCTTC | TRBV29-1 | once | TRBJ2-1 | TRBD2
CASGGGTDTQYF | TGTGCCAGCGGGGGGGGCACAGATACGCAGTATTTT | TRBV10-3 | NA | TRBJ2-3 | TRBD2
CASSPHGGYNEQFF | TGTGCTAGCAGTCCTCATGGGGGTTACAATGAGCAGTTCTTC | TRBV7-7 | NA | TRBJ2-1 | NA
CASLQGFGKYEQYF | TGTGCCAGCTTACAGGGGTTCGGCAAATACGAGCAGTACTTC | TRBV28 | NA | TRBJ2-7 | TRBD1
CASNLLGEAFF | TGTGCCAGCAACTTGTTGGGTGAAGCTTTCTTT | TRBV5-5 | NA | TRBJ1-1 | NA
CASSIYQYTEAFF | TGTGCCAGTAGTATCTATCAGTACACTGAAGCTTTCTTT | TRBV19 | NA | TRBJ1-1 | NA
CASSALIPTSGRLVDEQFF | TGTGCCAGCAGCGCCTTGATCCCGACTAGCGGCCGCCTGGTTGATGAGCAGTTCTTC | TRBV7-9 | NA | TRBJ2-1 | TRBD2
CASSLGLASSGNTIYF | TGTGCCAGCAGCTTGGGATTGGCCAGCTCTGGAAACACCATATATTTT | TRBV5-4 | NA | TRBJ1-3 | NA
CASSIVGGGDYEQYF | TGTGCCAGTAGTATCGTAGGGGGGGGAGACTACGAGCAGTACTTC | TRBV19 | NA | TRBJ2-7 | NA
CASSGGTDYEQYF | TGTGCCAGCAGCGGCGGGACAGACTACGAGCAGTACTTC | TRBV9 | NA | TRBJ2-7 | NA